This T cell receptor beta chain was recorded in a study of T cell repertoires in cytomegalovirus infection. A single record per CDR3 protein comes from TCRdb applying MiXCR to the reads. The table shows nearly 700,000 distinct CDR3 sequences, with approximately 33% occurring only once. A note on this clonotype: The antigen is unknown.

V was pared by 4 bases and J by 0 bases, with 13 bases between. CDR3 length: 15 amino acids. Looked up from germline, CDR1 is SEHNR and CDR2 is FQNEAQ (reference sequence). This specimen was cultured PBMCs, taken from culture after CMV antigen stimulation. The receptor comes from a human donor in good health (CMV status not recorded). Some clones in this sample may be carry-over from other donors' samples. The V call is TRBV7-9, the J call TRBJ2-7; possible D gene TRBD2, 6 bases. The DNA for the CDR3 is TGTGCCAGCAGCTCCTCCCGGGAGAGCTCCTACGAGCAGTACTTC. It is translated as CASSSSRESSYEQYF.